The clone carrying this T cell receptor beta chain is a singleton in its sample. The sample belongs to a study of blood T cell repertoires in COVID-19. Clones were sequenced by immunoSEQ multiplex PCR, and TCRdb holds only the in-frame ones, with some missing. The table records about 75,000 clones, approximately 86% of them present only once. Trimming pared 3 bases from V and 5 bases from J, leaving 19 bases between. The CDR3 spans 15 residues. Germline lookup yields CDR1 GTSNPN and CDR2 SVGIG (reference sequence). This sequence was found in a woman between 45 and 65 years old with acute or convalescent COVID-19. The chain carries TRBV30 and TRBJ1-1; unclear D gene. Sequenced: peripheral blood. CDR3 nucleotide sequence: TGTGCCTGGAGCAATGCCCGGGCCCGAGGGACTGAAGCTTTCTTT. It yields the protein CAWSNARARGTEAFF.